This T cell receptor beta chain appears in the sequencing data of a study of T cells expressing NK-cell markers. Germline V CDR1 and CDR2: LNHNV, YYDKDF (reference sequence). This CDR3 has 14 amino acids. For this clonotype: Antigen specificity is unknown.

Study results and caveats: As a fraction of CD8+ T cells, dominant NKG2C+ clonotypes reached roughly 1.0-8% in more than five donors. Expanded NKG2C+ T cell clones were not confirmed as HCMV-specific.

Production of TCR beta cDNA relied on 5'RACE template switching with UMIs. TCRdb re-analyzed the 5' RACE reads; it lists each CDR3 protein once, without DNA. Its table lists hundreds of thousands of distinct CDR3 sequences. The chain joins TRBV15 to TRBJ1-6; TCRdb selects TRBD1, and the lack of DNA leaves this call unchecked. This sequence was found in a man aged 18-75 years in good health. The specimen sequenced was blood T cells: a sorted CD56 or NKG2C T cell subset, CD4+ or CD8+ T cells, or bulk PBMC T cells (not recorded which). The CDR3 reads CATRGGQGFSPLHF.